One sample yielded the 7 T cell receptor beta chains listed below, sequenced in a study of circulating CD8 cells and anti-PD-1 response in melanoma (TCRdb year 2020). Instrument used: NextSeq 500. The QIAseq Immune Repertoire RNA Library Kit, Human TCR Panel, was used to prepare TCR libraries from approximately 16 ng of total RNA. The public reads were run again by TCRdb, first through fastp at Q25 and then through MiXCR, and only productive beta chains were kept. Identical CDR3 proteins give one entry, which carries the most common genes and DNA. Across this sample there are 600 or so distinct CDR3 sequences, with around 8.7% seen only once. The ten largest clones add up to approximately 53% of the sample. A BD FACSAria II cell sorter was used to sort four subsets, defined by PD-1 and/or TIGIT, from live CD3+CD8+TCRalphabeta+ cells. This specimen was CD8+ T cells from PBMCs, taken at baseline or after one month of anti-PD-1 therapy (not recorded which). These receptors were taken from a human donor with melanoma.

This clonotype is medium-sized in the sample. This chain links TRBV5-1 with TRBJ2-7, with a possible D match to TRBD2 (5 bases). Trimming took off 4 bases at V and 3 bases at J, with 17 bases between the two ends. The CDR3 has 15 amino acids. Germline V gene data show CDR1 as SGHRS and CDR2 as YFSETQ. The CDR3 DNA sequence: TGCGCCAGCAGCCCGGGATCCTACACGGGCTACGAGCAGTACTTC. Its translation is CASSPGSYTGYEQYF.

This clonotype is large within its sample. This chain connects TRBV12-3 or TRBV12-4 to TRBJ1-2; 7 bases match TRBD1. The CDR3 extends over 14 amino acids. The trim removed 4 bases at V and 3 bases at J, leaving 5 bases unmatched. In DNA form, the CDR3 reads TGTGCCAGCAGTTCCCCTGACAGGGACTATGGCTACACCTTC. Its protein is CASSSPDRDYGYTF.

By share, this clonotype ranks as large. The chain carries TRBV19 and TRBJ2-7; D unresolved. Trimming stripped 2 bases from V and 3 bases from J, with 8 bases between. Germline assignment: CDR1 LNHDA and CDR2 SQIVND (reference sequence). The CDR3 runs to 13 residues. The CDR3 region has the DNA TGTGCCAGTAGTATAAGTCCAGGCTACGAGCAGTACTTC. The encoded protein is CASSISPGYEQYF.

In regard to this clonotype: Relative to the germline gene, one junction end is altered; a read error may explain this. V is TRBV4-1 and J is TRBJ1-6; tentative D call: TRBD1 (5 bases). Germline V gives CDR1 MGHRA, CDR2 YSYEKL. The CDR3 totals 14 residues. As DNA, the CDR3 is TGCGCCAGCAGCCAAGGATGGGGCGATTCACCCCTCCGCTTT. Translating gives CASSQGWGDSPLRF.

By share, this clonotype ranks as large. The chain is built from TRBV11-2 and TRBJ2-7; TRBD1 matches 10 bases. Germline V gives CDR1 SGHAT, CDR2 FQNNGV. V lost 5 bases, J lost 6 bases, and 10 bases stayed unmatched. CDR3 length equals 15 residues. CDR3 sequence reads: CASSPPGQGLGEQYF. CDR3 nucleotide sequence: TGTGCCAGCAGCCCCCCGGGACAGGGGTTGGGCGAGCAGTACTTC.

By sample share, this clonotype is large. Here the CDR3 DNA reads TGTGCCAGCAGCGTATGGGGGAGCATAGACAATGAGCAGTTCTTC. Translation gives CASSVWGSIDNEQFF. This chain uses TRBV9 with TRBJ2-1; D may be TRBD1 or TRBD2 (5 bases each). CDR1 and CDR2 from the germline V gene are SGDLS and YYNGEE. V was shortened by 1 base and J by 5 bases, with 13 bases between the two germline ends. The CDR3 has 15 residues.

By sample fraction, this clonotype is large. The V and J genes are TRBV6-2 or TRBV6-3 and TRBJ1-1; D unresolved. From germline, CDR1 is MNHEY and CDR2 SVGEGT. V was cut by 0 bases and J by 8 bases, with 7 bases left in between. There are 12 residues in the CDR3. CDR3 region: CASSYSIGEAFF. CDR3 sequence (DNA): TGTGCCAGCAGTTACTCGATCGGAGAAGCTTTCTTT.